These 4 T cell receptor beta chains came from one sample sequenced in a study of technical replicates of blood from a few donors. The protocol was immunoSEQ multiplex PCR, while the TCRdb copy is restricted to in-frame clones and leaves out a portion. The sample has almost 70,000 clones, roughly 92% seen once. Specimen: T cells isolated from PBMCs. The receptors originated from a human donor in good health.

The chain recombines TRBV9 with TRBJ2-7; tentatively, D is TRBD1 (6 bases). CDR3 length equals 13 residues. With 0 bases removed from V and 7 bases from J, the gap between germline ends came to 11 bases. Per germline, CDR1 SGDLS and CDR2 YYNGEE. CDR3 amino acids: CASSVATGYEQYF. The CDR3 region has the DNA TGTGCCAGCAGCGTAGCTACAGGGTATGAGCAGTACTTC. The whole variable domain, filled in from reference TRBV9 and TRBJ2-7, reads DSGVTQTPKHLITATGQRVTLRCSPRSGDLSVYWYQQSLDQGLQFLIQYYNGEERAKGNILERFSAQQFPDLHSELNLSSLELGDSALYFCASSVATGYEQYFGPGTRLTVT.

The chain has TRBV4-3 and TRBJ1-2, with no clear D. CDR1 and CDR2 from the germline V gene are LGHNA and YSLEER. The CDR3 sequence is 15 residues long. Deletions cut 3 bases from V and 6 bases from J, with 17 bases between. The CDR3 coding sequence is TGCGCCAGCAGCCATGCCCTAGGTGTCGCAGATGGCTACACCTTC. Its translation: CASSHALGVADGYTF.

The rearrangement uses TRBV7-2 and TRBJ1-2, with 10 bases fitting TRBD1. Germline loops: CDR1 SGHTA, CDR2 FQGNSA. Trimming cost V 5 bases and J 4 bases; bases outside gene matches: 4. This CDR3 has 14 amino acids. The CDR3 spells CASSRGDRGYGYTF. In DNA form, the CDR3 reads TGTGCCAGCAGCCGTGGGGACAGGGGCTATGGCTACACCTTC.

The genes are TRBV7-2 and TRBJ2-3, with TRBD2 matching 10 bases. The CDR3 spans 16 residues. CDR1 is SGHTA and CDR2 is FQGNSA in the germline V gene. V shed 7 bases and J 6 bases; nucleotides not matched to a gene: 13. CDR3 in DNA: TGTGCCAGCACCCGAGGGCTAGCGGGAGAGAGGGATACGCAGTATTTT. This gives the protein CASTRGLAGERDTQYF.